The 15 T cell receptor beta chains below all came from one sample that was sequenced in a study of blood T cell repertoires in COVID-19. Sequenced by immunoSEQ multiplex PCR; TCRdb stores in-frame clones only, minus some. The data show 85,000 to 100,000 clones, with around 82% seen just once and approximately 8.9% held by the top ten. The sample taken for sequencing was peripheral blood. Receptor source: a man between 50 and 59 years old who had recovered from COVID-19.

This clone was detected ten times or more. The chain couples TRBV20-1 to TRBJ2-7, with TRBD2 matching over 9 bases. Germline CDR1 DFQATT, CDR2 SNEGSKA (reference sequence). Trimming took 3 bases from V and 6 from J; bases not matched to a gene: 9. This CDR3 is 14 amino acids long. CDR3 in amino acids: CSASLSSGTGEQYF. The CDR3 region has the DNA TGCAGTGCTAGTCTTTCTAGCGGGACGGGCGAGCAGTACTTC.

V usage is TRBV7-3 and J usage is TRBJ2-7, with TRBD2 as a possible D gene (6 bases). The germline V gene has CDR1 SGHTA and CDR2 FQGTGA. Trimming removed 6 bases at V and 7 bases at J, with 22 bases between. This CDR3 contains 15 residues. The CDR3 coding sequence is TGTGCCAGCAGTCCCAGGCTAGCGTCGGTCGGAGAGCAGTACTTC. This gives the protein CASSPRLASVGEQYF.

The chain joins TRBV5-1 to TRBJ2-5; tentatively, D is TRBD1 (6 bases). In germline, CDR1 is SGHRS, CDR2 YFSETQ. The CDR3 loop spans 15 amino acids. V shed 9 bases and J shed 4 bases, with 22 bases lying between them. The CDR3 sequence is CATARGSNPSETQYF. CDR3 DNA: TGCGCCACGGCGAGGGGGTCAAACCCCTCAGAGACCCAGTACTTC. Supplemented by reference TRBV5-1 and TRBJ2-5, the full variable domain reads KAGVTQTPRYLIKTRGQQVTLSCSPISGHRSVSWYQQTPGQGLQFLFEYFSETQRNKGNFPGRFSGRQFSNSRSEMNVSTLELGDSALYLCATARGSNPSETQYFGPGTRLLVL.

This sequence joins TRBV6-6 and TRBJ2-5; 11 nucleotides match TRBD2. CDR3 length equals 15 residues. Unmatched junction bases numbered 2, after V lost 4 bases and J lost 1 base. Germline assignment: CDR1 MNHNY and CDR2 SVGAGI (reference sequence). CDR3 in amino acids: CASSSGLAAQETQYF. CDR3 in DNA: TGTGCCAGCAGTTCGGGACTAGCGGCCCAAGAGACCCAGTACTTC.

This sequence joins TRBV5-4 and TRBJ2-7; D may be TRBD2 (6 bases). This CDR3 is 14 amino acids long. Germline values: CDR1 SGHNT, CDR2 YYREEE (reference sequence). Trimming shortened V by 0 bases and J by 3 bases, and 10 bases separated the two germline ends. The chain's CDR3 is CASSLVGGNYEQYF. CDR3 DNA: TGTGCCAGCAGCTTGGTGGGGGGTAACTACGAGCAGTACTTC.

This chain links TRBV21-1 with TRBJ2-2; the DNA was not compared with TRBD2, the D call given in the table. TRBV21-1 is annotated as a pseudogene. The CDR3 is 15 amino acids. In DNA form, the CDR3 reads TGTGCCAGCAGCCCTACGGTTTGGAACACCGGGGAGCTGTTTTTT. It codes for CASSPTVWNTGELFF.

In this sample, this clone turned up a few times. The chain recombines TRBV11-2 with TRBJ2-1, with TRBD2 matching over 11 bases. Germline V CDR1 and CDR2: SGHAT, FQNNGV. This CDR3 has 15 amino acids. The V gene end was trimmed by 2 bases and the J gene end by 5 bases; junction bases not matched to a gene: 2. The CDR3 sequence: CASSLSLAGDNEQFF. Here the CDR3 DNA reads TGTGCCAGCAGCTTATCACTAGCGGGGGACAATGAGCAGTTCTTC.

This chain links TRBV30 with TRBJ1-5; no reliable D call. Germline-derived CDR1 and CDR2 are GTSNPN and SVGIG (reference sequence). Trimming stripped 1 base from V and 4 bases from J, with 11 bases between. The CDR3 contains 14 residues. CDR3 bases: TGTGCCTGGAGTGGCGGGGAGAATAATCAGCCCCAGCATTTT. It encodes CAWSGGENNQPQHF.

The CDR3 protein is CASSPALGRSVETQYF. Here the CDR3 DNA reads TGTGCCAGCAGCCCGGCCCTGGGCAGGTCCGTCGAGACCCAGTACTTC. The rearrangement uses TRBV7-6 and TRBJ2-5; D is unclear. The CDR3 sequence is 16 residues long. V was trimmed by 5 bases and J by 5 bases, leaving 21 bases between them. CDR1 is SGHVS, CDR2 FNYEAQ, per germline.

V usage is TRBV18 and J usage is TRBJ1-4; 7 bases fit TRBD1. J gave up 0 bases and V 4 bases, and 2 bases lay outside the gene matches. The CDR3 loop spans 15 amino acids. CDR1 KGHSH and CDR2 LQKENI come from the germline V gene. This CDR3 is CASSRGQSTNEKLFF. CDR3 nucleotides: TGTGCCAGCTCACGGGGACAGTCAACTAATGAAAAACTGTTTTTT.

This clone was detected once. The genes are TRBV3-1 (or the pseudogene TRBV3-2) and TRBJ2-1, with 9 nucleotides matching TRBD2. Germline trimming cut 0 bases from V and 13 bases from J; bases unmatched to any gene: 7. CDR3 length equals 14 residues. Germline lookup yields CDR1 LGHDT and CDR2 YNNKEL (reference sequence). CDR3 DNA: TGTGCCAGCAGCCAAGAGGGGACTAGCAGCCTCCAGTTCTTC. It codes for CASSQEGTSSLQFF.

The gene calls are TRBV12-3 or TRBV12-4 and TRBJ2-3; D is perhaps TRBD1 (6 bases). This CDR3 is 13 amino acids long. Trimming removed 2 bases at V and 5 bases at J, with 8 bases between. CDR3 protein: CASSLNREDTQYF. The CDR3 region has the DNA TGTGCCAGCAGTTTAAACAGGGAAGATACGCAGTATTTT.

The rearrangement links TRBV7-2 to TRBJ2-7, with TRBD2 matching 12 bases. CDR3 length: 12 residues. J was trimmed by 7 bases and V by 7 bases; bases with no gene match: 2. In germline, CDR1 is SGHTA, CDR2 FQGNSA. In DNA form, the CDR3 reads TGTGCCAGCACCGGACTAGCGGGAGAGCAGTACTTC. Translated, it gives CASTGLAGEQYF.

The chain carries TRBV7-9 and TRBJ2-7, with TRBD1 matching over 9 bases. Germline CDR1 SEHNR, CDR2 FQNEAQ (reference sequence). The CDR3 length is 15 residues. Trimming took 1 base from V and 2 from J; bases not matched to a gene: 3. CDR3 sequence: CASSLVRTGAYEQYF. In DNA, the CDR3 is TGTGCCAGCAGCTTAGTGAGGACAGGGGCCTACGAGCAGTACTTC.

J is TRBJ2-7 and V is TRBV6-2 or TRBV6-3; D may be TRBD2 (6 bases). There are 13 residues in the CDR3. V was trimmed by 4 bases and J by 0 bases, leaving 7 bases between them. Germline V gene data show CDR1 as MNHEY and CDR2 as SVGEGT. CDR3: CASSFSGSYEQYF. The CDR3 DNA reads TGTGCCAGCAGTTTTAGCGGCTCCTACGAGCAGTACTTC.